This T cell receptor beta chain emerged from a study of CD8 T cells in ankylosing spondylitis. One entry per CDR3 protein, called by TCRdb with MiXCR from the 5' RACE reads. The sample includes roughly 200,000 distinct CDR3 sequences, roughly 24% seen only once; the top ten take under 7%. V was pared by 5 bases and J by 7 bases, with 11 bases of the junction left unmatched. The germline gives CDR1 SGHVS, CDR2 FQNEAQ. This CDR3 has 17 amino acids. The TCR sequence derives from a male donor with ankylosing spondylitis or in good health (not recorded which). This chain joins TRBV7-8 and TRBJ2-1; 13 bases line up with TRBD2. The sequenced sample consisted of blood, either unsorted or a sorted T cell fraction (not recorded which). As DNA, the CDR3 is TGTGCCAGCAGCCTTGACTACGGACTAGCGGGAGCGAATGAGCAGTTCTTC. Translation: CASSLDYGLAGANEQFF.